Listed here are 14 T cell receptor beta chains from one sample, sequenced in a study of human T cells and chemical hapten exposure. Regarding time point: healthy volunteer bleed at 6 weeks. Total RNA extraction was carried out from unfractionated whole blood. TCRdb processed the RACE reads anew with MiXCR; each CDR3 protein has one entry. Of about 34,000 distinct CDR3 sequences listed, approximately 5% are singletons. Material for sequencing was whole blood. These receptors all come from a human donor in good health. Some clones in this sample may be carry-over from other donors' samples.

This clonotype was counted many times. The V gene is TRBV28, the J gene TRBJ1-5; D gene uncertain. Germline CDR1 MDHEN, CDR2 SYDVKM. Trimming pared 11 bases from V and 9 bases from J, leaving 17 bases between. The CDR3 runs 12 residues. CDR3 nucleotide sequence: TGTGCCTCAAGAGGAGCCCGGTGGCCCCAGCATTTT. The encoded protein is CASRGARWPQHF.

This clonotype showed up many times. The genes are TRBV3-1 and TRBJ2-2; D is ambiguous. Germline V gene data show CDR1 as LGHDT and CDR2 as YNNKEL (reference sequence). Trimming pared 9 bases from V and 8 bases from J, leaving 10 bases between. The CDR3 totals 11 residues. CDR3 protein: CASSVGGELFF. The CDR3 bases are TGTGCCAGTTCGGTCGGTGGGGAGCTGTTTTTT. Full variable domain (outside the CDR3, taken from reference TRBV3-1 and TRBJ2-2): DTAVSQTPKYLVTQMGNDKSIKCEQNLGHDTMYWYKQDSKKFLKIMFSYNNKELIINETVPNRFSPKSPDKAHLNLHINSLELGDSAVYFCASSVGGELFFGEGSRLTVL.

This clonotype was observed many times. This chain uses TRBV28 with TRBJ1-1; a weak D match, TRBD1 (5 bases). CDR1 is MDHEN, CDR2 SYDVKM, per germline. This CDR3 region has 13 residues. V was cut by 6 bases and J by 5 bases, with 13 bases left in between. The CDR3 protein is CASRDRGGTEAFF. The DNA of the CDR3 is TGTGCCAGCAGAGATAGGGGAGGGACTGAAGCTTTCTTT.

Many counts were recorded for this clonotype. This sequence joins TRBV29-1 and TRBJ2-3, with D perhaps assigned TRBD1 or TRBD2 (6 bases each). Trimming pared 1 base from V and 5 bases from J, leaving 13 bases between. The germline gives CDR1 SQVTM, CDR2 ANQGSEA. The CDR3 length is 14 residues. CDR3: CSVEGGAGVDTQYF. CDR3 bases: TGCAGCGTTGAAGGGGGGGCAGGGGTAGATACGCAGTATTTT.

This clonotype has ten or more counts. The CDR3 is CSAGGDMNRGSSYNEQFF. In nucleotides, the CDR3 is TGCAGTGCTGGGGGGGATATGAACAGGGGGAGCTCCTACAATGAGCAGTTCTTC. This chain joins TRBV20-1 and TRBJ2-1, with a possible D match to TRBD1 (8 bases). CDR3 length: 18 amino acids. Trimming removed 5 bases at V and 0 bases at J, with 23 bases between. The germline V gene has CDR1 DFQATT and CDR2 SNEGSKA (reference sequence).

The rearrangement joins TRBV9 to TRBJ1-1, with unresolved D. V was cut by 0 bases and J by 4 bases, with 10 bases left in between. The CDR3 has 14 amino acids. Germline V gene lookup returns CDR1 SGDLS and CDR2 YYNGEE. In nucleotides, the CDR3 is TGTGCCAGCAGCGTAGAACCGGGTACCACTGAAGCTTTCTTT. Translated: CASSVEPGTTEAFF. Based on the CDR3 plus reference TRBV9 and TRBJ1-1, the full variable domain is DSGVTQTPKHLITATGQRVTLRCSPRSGDLSVYWYQQSLDQGLQFLIQYYNGEERAKGNILERFSAQQFPDLHSELNLSSLELGDSALYFCASSVEPGTTEAFFGQGTRLTVV.

This clonotype has a count of ten or more. J is TRBJ2-6 and V is TRBV6-1; D is undetermined. The CDR3 extends over 15 amino acids. Trimming stripped 1 base from V and 0 bases from J, with 4 bases between. Germline V gives CDR1 MNHNS, CDR2 SASEGT. The CDR3: CASSEEDSGANVLTF. CDR3 sequence (DNA): TGTGCCAGCAGTGAAGAGGACTCTGGGGCCAACGTCCTGACTTTC.

This clonotype was counted at least ten times. The CDR3, as DNA: TGCAGTGCCTCGATACTCGGGTCCAGGGTGGGGGAGCAGTACTTC. Residues: CSASILGSRVGEQYF. The chain uses TRBV20-1 and TRBJ2-7; TRBD1 is a possible D gene (5 bases). Germline assignment: CDR1 DFQATT and CDR2 SNEGSKA (reference sequence). The V end lost 6 bases, the J end lost 7 bases, and 25 bases lay between the germline ends. The CDR3 covers 15 residues.

This clonotype has just a few counts. The chain employs TRBV29-1 and TRBJ1-1; a weak D match, TRBD1 (5 bases). This CDR3 spans 13 amino acids. V was cut by 6 bases and J by 4 bases, with 15 bases left in between. Germline V gene data show CDR1 as SQVTM and CDR2 as ANQGSEA. The CDR3 here is CSVARPGGTEAFF. DNA of the CDR3: TGCAGCGTAGCTCGTCCGGGGGGCACTGAAGCTTTCTTT.

The chain carries TRBV27 and TRBJ1-5, with 7 bases aligning to TRBD1. Germline lookup yields CDR1 MNHEY and CDR2 SMNVEV (reference sequence). V shed 4 bases and J 0 bases; nucleotides not matched to a gene: 6. The CDR3 has 16 residues. The CDR3, as DNA: TGTGCCAGCAGTTCGACAGGGCTTTATAGCAATCAGCCCCAGCATTTT. Residues: CASSSTGLYSNQPQHF.

This clonotype was picked up many times. The rearrangement joins TRBV5-8 to TRBJ1-5; D not certain. This CDR3 has 13 residues. Germline values: CDR1 SGHTS, CDR2 YDEGEE. V was clipped by 0 bases and J by 5 bases, with 6 bases between them. The CDR3 sequence is CASSLDQYQPQHF. The CDR3 DNA reads as TGTGCCAGCAGCTTGGACCAGTATCAGCCCCAGCATTTT.

This clonotype was seen only once. Just one base apart from a much larger clone, this may be a read error. The chain combines TRBV2 with TRBJ1-1; 7 bases fit TRBD1. The CDR3 runs to 14 residues. Germline V lookup: CDR1 SNHLY, CDR2 FYNNEI. CDR3 sequence (DNA): TGTGGCAGCATTAGACAGGGAGGGAACACTGAAGCTTTCTTT. It codes for CGSIRQGGNTEAFF.

This clonotype was recorded a few times. The chain has TRBV20-1 and TRBJ1-5; a weak D match, TRBD1 (5 bases). The germline gives CDR1 DFQATT, CDR2 SNEGSKA (reference sequence). V lost 5 bases, J lost 0 bases, and 11 bases lay in between. The CDR3 runs 14 residues. The CDR3 DNA follows: TGCAGTGCTTTCGGGGCAACTAGCAATCAGCCCCAGCATTTT. Its protein is CSAFGATSNQPQHF.

The rearrangement links TRBV18 to TRBJ1-6; 7 positions match TRBD1. After removal of 2 bases from V and 7 bases from J, the junction contained 5 bases not matched to a gene. The length of the CDR3 is 15 residues. Germline CDR1 is KGHSH and CDR2 is LQKENI. In DNA, the CDR3 is TGTGCCAGCTCACCAATCCGGGACAGCAATTCACCCCTCCACTTT. This encodes CASSPIRDSNSPLHF.